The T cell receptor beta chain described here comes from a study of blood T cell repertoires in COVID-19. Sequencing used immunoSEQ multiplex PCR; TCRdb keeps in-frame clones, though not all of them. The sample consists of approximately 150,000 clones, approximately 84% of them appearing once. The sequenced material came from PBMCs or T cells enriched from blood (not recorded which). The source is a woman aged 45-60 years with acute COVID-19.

CDR3 sequence (DNA): TGTGCCAGCAGCCCCAGGACTAGCGGGATGACCTACGAGCAGTACTTC. Protein product: CASSPRTSGMTYEQYF. The chain has TRBV11-3 and TRBJ2-7; 12 bases fit TRBD2. Unmatched junction bases numbered 7, after V lost 5 bases and J lost 2 bases. The CDR3 totals 16 residues. Germline CDR1 and CDR2: SGHNT and YENEEA.